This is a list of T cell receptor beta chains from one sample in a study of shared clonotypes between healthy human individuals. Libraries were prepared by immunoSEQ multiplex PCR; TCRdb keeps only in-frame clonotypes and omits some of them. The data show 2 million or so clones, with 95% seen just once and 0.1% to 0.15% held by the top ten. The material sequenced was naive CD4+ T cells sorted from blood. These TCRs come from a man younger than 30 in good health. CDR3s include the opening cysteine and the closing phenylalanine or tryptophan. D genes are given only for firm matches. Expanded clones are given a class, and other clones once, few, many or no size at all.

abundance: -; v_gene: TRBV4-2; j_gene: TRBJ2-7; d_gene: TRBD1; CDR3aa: CASSLAGQGGYEQYF; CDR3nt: TGTGCCAGCAGCTTGGCGGGACAGGGAGGATACGAGCAGTACTTC
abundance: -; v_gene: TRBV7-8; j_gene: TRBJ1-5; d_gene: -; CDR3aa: CASSAVDSNQPQHF; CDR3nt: TGTGCCAGCAGCGCCGTTGACAGTAATCAGCCCCAGCATTTT
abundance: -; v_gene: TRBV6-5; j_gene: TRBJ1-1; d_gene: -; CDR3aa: CASSPSELGNTEAFF; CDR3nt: TGTGCCAGCAGCCCATCAGAACTCGGGAACACTGAAGCTTTCTTT
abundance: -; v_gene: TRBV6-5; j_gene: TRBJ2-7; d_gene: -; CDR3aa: CASSSIRAPYEQYF; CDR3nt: TGTGCCAGCAGTTCGATCAGGGCACCCTACGAGCAGTACTTC
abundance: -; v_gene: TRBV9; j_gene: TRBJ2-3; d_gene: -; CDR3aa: CASSVLTDTQYF; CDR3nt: TGTGCCAGCAGCGTTTTGACAGATACGCAGTATTTT
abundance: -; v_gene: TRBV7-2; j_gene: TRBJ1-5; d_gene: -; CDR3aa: CASSWQGDSNQPQHF; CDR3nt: TGTGCCAGCAGCTGGCAGGGTGATAGCAATCAGCCCCAGCATTTT
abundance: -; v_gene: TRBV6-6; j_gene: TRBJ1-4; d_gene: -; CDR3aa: CANDVVGVKLFF; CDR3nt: TGTGCCAACGACGTTGTCGGGGTAAAACTGTTTTTT
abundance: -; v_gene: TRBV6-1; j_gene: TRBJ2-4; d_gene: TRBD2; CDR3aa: CASSETPAGGSAVAKNIQYF; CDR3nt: TGTGCCAGCAGTGAAACCCCGGCGGGAGGATCTGCAGTGGCCAAAAACATTCAGTACTTC
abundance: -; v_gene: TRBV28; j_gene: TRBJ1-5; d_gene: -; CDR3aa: CASSPPIGEVQPQHF; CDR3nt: TGTGCCAGCAGTCCCCCGATTGGTGAAGTTCAGCCCCAGCATTTT
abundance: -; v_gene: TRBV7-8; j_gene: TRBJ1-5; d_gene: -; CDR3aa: CASSLNLHSNQPQHF; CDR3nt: TGTGCCAGCAGCTTAAACCTTCATAGCAATCAGCCCCAGCATTTT
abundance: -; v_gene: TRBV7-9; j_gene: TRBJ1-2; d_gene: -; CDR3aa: CASSTDIVSNYGYTF; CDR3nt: TGTGCCAGCAGCACCGACATAGTCTCGAACTATGGCTACACCTTC
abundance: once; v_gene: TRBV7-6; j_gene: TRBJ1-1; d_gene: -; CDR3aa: CASSLAGVGTEAFF; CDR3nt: TGTGCCAGCAGCTTAGCGGGCGTGGGCACTGAAGCTTTCTTT
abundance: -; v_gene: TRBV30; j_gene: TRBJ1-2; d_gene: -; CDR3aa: CAWSSAVGGYTF; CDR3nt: TGTGCCTGGAGTTCGGCGGTAGGTGGCTACACCTTC
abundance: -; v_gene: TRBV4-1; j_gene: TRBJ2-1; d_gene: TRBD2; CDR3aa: CASSKMGLAGDEQFF; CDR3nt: TGCGCCAGCAGCAAGATGGGACTAGCGGGAGATGAGCAGTTCTTC
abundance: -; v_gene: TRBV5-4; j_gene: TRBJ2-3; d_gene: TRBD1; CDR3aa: CASSWDRSTDTQYF; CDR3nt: TGTGCCAGCAGCTGGGACAGGAGCACAGATACGCAGTATTTT
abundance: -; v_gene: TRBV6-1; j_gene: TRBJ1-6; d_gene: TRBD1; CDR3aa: CASSDQDRASSPLHF; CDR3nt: TGTGCCAGCAGTGATCAGGACAGGGCTAGTTCACCCCTCCACTTT
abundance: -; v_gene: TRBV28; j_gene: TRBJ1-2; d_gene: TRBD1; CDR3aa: CASSLWGTGTEDYGYTF; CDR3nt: TGTGCCAGCAGTTTATGGGGGACCGGGACAGAAGACTATGGCTACACCTTC